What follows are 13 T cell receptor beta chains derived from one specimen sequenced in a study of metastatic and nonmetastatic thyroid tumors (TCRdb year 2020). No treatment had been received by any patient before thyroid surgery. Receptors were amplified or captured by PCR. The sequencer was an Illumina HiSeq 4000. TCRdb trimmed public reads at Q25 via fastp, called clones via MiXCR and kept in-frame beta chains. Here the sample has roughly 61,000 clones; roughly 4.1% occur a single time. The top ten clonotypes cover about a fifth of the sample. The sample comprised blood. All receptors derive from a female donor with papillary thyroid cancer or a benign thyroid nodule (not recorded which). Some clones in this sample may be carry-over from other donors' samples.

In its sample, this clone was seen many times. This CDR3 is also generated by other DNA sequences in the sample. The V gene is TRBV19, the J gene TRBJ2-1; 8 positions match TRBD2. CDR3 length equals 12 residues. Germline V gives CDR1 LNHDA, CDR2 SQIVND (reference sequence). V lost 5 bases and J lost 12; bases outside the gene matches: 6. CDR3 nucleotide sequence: TGTGCCAGTAGTGTTCCCGGGACTAGGCAGTTCTTC. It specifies CASSVPGTRQFF.

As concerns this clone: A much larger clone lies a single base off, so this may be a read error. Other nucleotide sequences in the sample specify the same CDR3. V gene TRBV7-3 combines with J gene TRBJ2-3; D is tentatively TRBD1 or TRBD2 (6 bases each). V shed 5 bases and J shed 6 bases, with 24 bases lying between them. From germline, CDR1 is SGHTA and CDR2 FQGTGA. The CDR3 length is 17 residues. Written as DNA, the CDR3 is TGTGCCAGCAGCACCGGGGGCGGTAATCCGGTGGTGGATACGCAGTATTTT. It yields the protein CASSTGGGNPVVDTQYF.

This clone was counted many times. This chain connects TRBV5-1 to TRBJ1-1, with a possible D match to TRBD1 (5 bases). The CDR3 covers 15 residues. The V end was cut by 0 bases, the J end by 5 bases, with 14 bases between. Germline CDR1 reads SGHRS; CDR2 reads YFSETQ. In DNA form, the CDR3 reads TGCGCCAGCAGCTTGGAAGGTGGGGCCGGGACTGAAGCTTTCTTT. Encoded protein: CASSLEGGAGTEAFF.

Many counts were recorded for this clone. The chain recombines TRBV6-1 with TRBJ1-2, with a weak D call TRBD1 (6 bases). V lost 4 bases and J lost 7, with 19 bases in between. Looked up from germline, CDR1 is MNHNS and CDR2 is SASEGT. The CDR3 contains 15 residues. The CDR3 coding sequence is TGTGCCAGCAGTGTTGGGTTGGAGGGGGTCGGTGGCTACACCTTC. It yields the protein CASSVGLEGVGGYTF.

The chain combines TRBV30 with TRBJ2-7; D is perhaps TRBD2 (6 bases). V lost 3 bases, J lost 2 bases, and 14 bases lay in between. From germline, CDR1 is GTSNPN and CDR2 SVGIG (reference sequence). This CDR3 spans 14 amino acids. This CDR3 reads CAWRGTGCPYEQYF. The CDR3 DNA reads TGTGCCTGGAGGGGGACTGGGTGCCCCTACGAGCAGTACTTC.

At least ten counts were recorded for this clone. CDR3: CASSSNQPATNEKLFF. The CDR3 DNA is TGTGCCAGCAGCTCGAACCAACCAGCAACTAATGAAAAACTGTTTTTT. This chain uses TRBV7-9 with TRBJ1-4; D call uncertain. Germline V gives CDR1 SEHNR, CDR2 FQNEAQ (reference sequence). The CDR3 has 16 residues. Between the trimmed V and J ends, which lost 4 bases and 0 bases, there was a span of 12 bases.

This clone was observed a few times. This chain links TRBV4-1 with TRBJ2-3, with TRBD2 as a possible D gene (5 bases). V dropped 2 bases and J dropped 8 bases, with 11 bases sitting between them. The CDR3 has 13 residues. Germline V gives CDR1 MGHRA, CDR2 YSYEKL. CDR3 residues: CASSQNTEGTQYF. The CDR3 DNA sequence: TGCGCCAGCAGCCAAAATACAGAGGGTACGCAGTATTTT.

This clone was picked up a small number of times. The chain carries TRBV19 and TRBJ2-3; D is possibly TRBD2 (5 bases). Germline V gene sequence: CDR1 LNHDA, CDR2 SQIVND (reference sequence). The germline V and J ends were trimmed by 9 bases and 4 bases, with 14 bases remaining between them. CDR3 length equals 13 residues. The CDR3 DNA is TGTGCCAGCTGCCTAGCTGGATCAGATACGCAGTATTTT. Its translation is CASCLAGSDTQYF.

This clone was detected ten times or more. The CDR3 DNA is TGCAGTGCTCGTGGGACTAGCGGGATGGATACGCAGTATTTT. Residues: CSARGTSGMDTQYF. The chain links TRBV20-1 to TRBJ2-3, with 13 nucleotides matching TRBD2. The CDR3 is 14 amino acids. The germline CDR1 and CDR2 sequences are DFQATT and SNEGSKA (reference sequence). Trimming removed 5 bases from V and 6 bases from J; junction bases left unmatched: 5.

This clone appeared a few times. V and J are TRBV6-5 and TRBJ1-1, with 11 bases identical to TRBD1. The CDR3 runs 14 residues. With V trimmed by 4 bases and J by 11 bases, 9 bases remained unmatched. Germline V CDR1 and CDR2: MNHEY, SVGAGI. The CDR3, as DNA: TGTGCCAGCAGTTTCGAAGGGACAGGGGGAAACGCTTTCTTT. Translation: CASSFEGTGGNAFF.

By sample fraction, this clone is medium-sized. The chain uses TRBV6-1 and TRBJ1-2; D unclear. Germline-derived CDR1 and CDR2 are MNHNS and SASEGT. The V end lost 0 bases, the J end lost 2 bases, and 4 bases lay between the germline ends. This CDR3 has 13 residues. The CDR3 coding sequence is TGTGCCAGCAGTGAAGCGGACAACTATGGCTACACCTTC. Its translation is CASSEADNYGYTF.

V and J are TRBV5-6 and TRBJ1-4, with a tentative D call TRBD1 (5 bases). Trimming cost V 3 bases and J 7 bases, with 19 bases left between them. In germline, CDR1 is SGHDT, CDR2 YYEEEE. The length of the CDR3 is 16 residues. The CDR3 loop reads CASSSRGTLPLEKLFF. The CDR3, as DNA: TGTGCCAGCAGCTCTCGGGGGACTCTACCCCTTGAAAAACTGTTTTTT.

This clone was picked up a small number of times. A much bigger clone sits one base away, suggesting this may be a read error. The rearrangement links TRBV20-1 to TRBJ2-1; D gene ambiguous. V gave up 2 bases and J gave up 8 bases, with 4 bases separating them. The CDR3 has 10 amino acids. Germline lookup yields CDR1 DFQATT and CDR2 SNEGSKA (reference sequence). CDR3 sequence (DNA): TGCAGTGCTAGACGGTATGAGCAGTTCTTC. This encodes CSARRYEQFF.